The 24 T cell receptor beta chains below all came from one sample that was sequenced in a study of molecular identifiers for immune sequencing clone quantification. TCRdb reprocessed the PCR reads via MiXCR and lists one record per CDR3 protein. This sample has 490,000 or so distinct CDR3 sequences, with around 23% found just once. The sequencing sample was made of naive CD8+ T cells from blood, with Jurkat cell RNA spiked in. The subset: FACS-sorted CD8+CD4-CCR7+CD45RA+ naive T cells. These receptors were obtained from a human donor in good health. Some libraries in this study had Jurkat cell RNA spiked in.

The V call is TRBV19, the J call TRBJ2-1, with D perhaps matching TRBD2 (6 bases). The V end was cut by 6 bases, the J end by 0 bases, with 15 bases between. This CDR3 is 16 amino acids long. Germline V gene lookup returns CDR1 LNHDA and CDR2 SQIVND (reference sequence). The CDR3 sequence: CASSNHDGSSYNEQFF. In DNA form, the CDR3 reads TGTGCCAGTAGCAACCACGACGGGAGCTCCTACAATGAGCAGTTCTTC.

This clonotype was counted only a few times. The chain links TRBV7-9 to TRBJ2-7, with a weak D call TRBD1 (6 bases). The germline CDR1 and CDR2 sequences are SEHNR and FQNEAQ (reference sequence). The V and J ends lost 2 bases and 2 bases respectively, with 13 bases between them. The CDR3 consists of 15 residues. The CDR3 coding sequence is TGTGCCAGCAGCTTAAGTACAGGGAGCCCCTACGAGCAGTACTTC. Its protein is CASSLSTGSPYEQYF.

V gene TRBV20-1 combines with J gene TRBJ1-1; D possibly corresponds to TRBD1 (5 bases). The germline gives CDR1 DFQATT, CDR2 SNEGSKA (reference sequence). Trimming cost V 6 bases and J 8 bases, with 28 bases left between them. The CDR3 runs to 16 residues. CDR3 region: CSAIPPLVRASGEAFF. The DNA for the CDR3 is TGCAGTGCGATACCGCCTTTGGTCAGGGCGAGTGGGGAAGCTTTCTTT.

This clonotype was detected once. V gene TRBV6-2 or TRBV6-3 combines with J gene TRBJ2-2, with a possible D match to TRBD1 (6 bases). CDR3 length: 16 amino acids. CDR1 MNHEY and CDR2 SVGEGT come from the germline V gene. The V gene lost 2 bases and the J gene lost 4 bases, with 14 bases spanning the gap. The CDR3, as DNA: TGTGCCAGCAGTTACACCGGGACACACCGCACCGGGGAGCTGTTTTTT. This translates into CASSYTGTHRTGELFF.

This clonotype was seen repeatedly, ten times or more. This chain uses TRBV5-5 with TRBJ2-7, with TRBD1 matching over 7 bases. The CDR3 spans 14 residues. With V trimmed by 2 bases and J by 4 bases, 6 bases remained unmatched. Germline CDR1 reads SGHKS; CDR2 reads YYEKEE (reference sequence). The CDR3 sequence is CASSLLGGGYEQYF. In DNA form, the CDR3 reads TGTGCCAGCAGCTTATTAGGGGGCGGATACGAGCAGTACTTC.

This clonotype was counted at least ten times. The V gene is TRBV6-6, the J gene TRBJ2-7; 11 bases map to TRBD2. Germline CDR1 and CDR2: MNHNY and SVGAGI (reference sequence). J was trimmed by 6 bases and V by 0 bases; bases with no gene match: 4. The CDR3 spans 15 residues. The CDR3 loop is CASSYSTSGMGEQYF. CDR3 bases: TGTGCCAGCAGTTACTCGACTAGCGGGATGGGCGAGCAGTACTTC.

This clonotype was observed at least ten times. The chain carries TRBV27 and TRBJ2-3; D gene unclear. The CDR3 is 13 residues long. Per the germline V gene, CDR1 is MNHEY and CDR2 is SMNVEV (reference sequence). With 8 bases removed from V and 4 bases from J, the gap between germline ends came to 13 bases. CDR3 DNA: TGTGCCAGCGGGCCGACCATAGCAGATACGCAGTATTTT. Protein: CASGPTIADTQYF.

This clonotype was observed at least ten times. This chain links TRBV27 with TRBJ1-5; D gene ambiguous. CDR1 is MNHEY and CDR2 is SMNVEV in the germline V gene (reference sequence). The germline V and J ends were trimmed by 2 bases and 5 bases, with 7 bases remaining between them. This CDR3 comprises 13 residues. The CDR3, as DNA: TGTGCCAGCAGTTTAGCCTCTTATCAGCCCCAGCATTTT. It is translated as CASSLASYQPQHF.

As regards this clonotype: Being one base from a much bigger clone, this may be a read error. The rearrangement links TRBV3-1 to TRBJ2-2; D is undetermined. The CDR3 runs to 12 residues. V gave up 0 bases and J gave up 7 bases, with 3 bases separating them. CDR1 is LGHDT and CDR2 is YNNKEL in the germline V gene (reference sequence). The CDR3 coding sequence is TGTGCCAGCAGCCAAGAGGGCGGGGAGCTGTTTTTT. Residues: CASSQEGGELFF.

This clonotype was observed a handful of times. The V and J genes are TRBV27 and TRBJ2-1; 12 bases fit TRBD2. V lost 3 bases, J lost 9 bases, and 18 bases stayed unmatched. CDR1 and CDR2 from the germline V gene are MNHEY and SMNVEV (reference sequence). This CDR3 spans 19 amino acids. The DNA for the CDR3 is TGTGCCAGCAGTTTTCCGACGGGCGCTAGCGGGAGGGCCGTCTCTGAGCAGTTCTTC. It specifies CASSFPTGASGRAVSEQFF.

This clonotype appeared many times. The rearrangement uses TRBV18 and TRBJ2-7, with 9 bases lining up with TRBD2. The J segment lost 3 bases and the V segment lost 4 bases, leaving 7 bases of the junction unmatched. The CDR3 sequence is 15 residues long. Germline CDR1 KGHSH, CDR2 LQKENI. In DNA form, the CDR3 reads TGTGCCAGCTCACAGGCGGCTAGCGGGGACTACGAGCAGTACTTC. Protein: CASSQAASGDYEQYF.

This clonotype was seen a few times. V usage is TRBV30 and J usage is TRBJ2-5; D possibly matches TRBD1 or TRBD2 (5 bases each). CDR1 is GTSNPN, CDR2 SVGIG, per germline (reference sequence). V was pared by 4 bases and J by 3 bases, with 18 bases between. The CDR3 has 15 residues. The CDR3: CAWTFGATRKETQYF. The CDR3 DNA follows: TGTGCCTGGACCTTTGGGGCCACTAGAAAAGAGACCCAGTACTTC.

This clonotype has at least ten counts. This chain connects TRBV4-2 to TRBJ2-3; TRBD2 matches at 7 bases. Germline-derived CDR1 and CDR2 are LGHNA and YNFKEQ. The length of the CDR3 is 17 residues. V shed 0 bases, J shed 4 bases, and the junction held 10 bases outside the gene matches. The CDR3 region is CASSQDRYGRPPDTQYF. CDR3 DNA: TGTGCCAGCAGCCAAGATCGGTACGGGAGGCCCCCAGATACGCAGTATTTT.

There are a few counts of this clonotype. This chain uses TRBV25-1 with TRBJ2-1; unclear D gene. The CDR3 consists of 17 residues. Germline loops: CDR1 MGHDK, CDR2 SYGVNS. V shed 0 bases and J shed 0 bases, with 12 bases lying between them. The chain's CDR3 is CASSEYPDGASYNEQFF. CDR3 bases: TGTGCCAGCAGTGAATACCCCGACGGTGCCTCCTACAATGAGCAGTTCTTC. Full variable domain (missing parts from reference TRBV25-1 and TRBJ2-1): EADIYQTPRYLVIGTGKKITLECSQTMGHDKMYWYQQDPGMELHLIHYSYGVNSTEKGDLSSESTVSRIRTEHFPLTLESARPSHTSQYLCASSEYPDGASYNEQFFGPGTRLTVL.

Concerning this clonotype itself: A much larger clone differs by one base, so this may be a read error. The chain uses TRBV6-5 and TRBJ2-5; D is possibly TRBD2 (6 bases). The CDR3 runs 13 residues. The germline V gene encodes CDR1 MNHEY and CDR2 SVGAGI. As DNA, the CDR3 is TGTGCCAGCAGTTACGTGGGGGGAGAGGCCCAGTACTTC. Translating gives CASSYVGGEAQYF.

Concerning this clonotype: This may be a read error: a much more frequent sequence differs by one nucleotide. The rearrangement uses TRBV20-1 and TRBJ2-7; D possibly uses TRBD1 or TRBD2 (7 bases each). Germline V CDR1 and CDR2: DFQATT, SNEGSKA (reference sequence). The CDR3 has 15 residues. Trimming pared 3 bases from V and 4 bases from J, leaving 19 bases between. The CDR3 loop reads CSASSREGAGYEQYF. DNA for the CDR3: TGCAGTGCTAGTTCAAGGGAGGGGGCGGGGTACGAGCAGTACTTC.

The V call is TRBV27, the J call TRBJ2-5; the D gene is possibly TRBD2 (6 bases). There are 14 residues in the CDR3. Looked up from germline, CDR1 is MNHEY and CDR2 is SMNVEV (reference sequence). With 5 bases removed from V and 5 bases from J, the gap between germline ends came to 15 bases. The CDR3 region has the DNA TGTGCCAGCAGTGCGGGACTGGGCGGGGAGACCCAGTACTTC. Its protein is CASSAGLGGETQYF.

In its sample, this clonotype was seen once. With a much larger clone just one base away, this may be a read error. This chain uses TRBV29-1 with TRBJ2-1, with TRBD2 identical over 14 bases. CDR3 size: 14 residues. Germline V gives CDR1 SQVTM, CDR2 ANQGSEA. Losses at the gene ends were 6 bases for V and 9 bases for J; bases not matched to a gene: 7. The DNA for the CDR3 is TGCAGCGTCCGGGGACTAGCGGGGGAGGGTGAGCAGTTCTTC. Translated, it gives CSVRGLAGEGEQFF.

This clonotype came up many times. The chain combines TRBV4-1 with TRBJ1-2; TRBD1 might be the D (5 bases). Trimming took 0 bases from V and 4 from J, leaving 12 bases between them. Germline values: CDR1 MGHRA, CDR2 YSYEKL. The CDR3 runs to 15 residues. The CDR3: CASSQDTETVYGYTF. In DNA, the CDR3 is TGCGCCAGCAGCCAAGATACCGAGACAGTCTATGGCTACACCTTC.

In its sample, this clonotype was seen a few times. The J gene is TRBJ2-5, the V gene TRBV7-9, with D possibly called TRBD1 or TRBD2 (5 bases each). The CDR3 is 14 amino acids. Trimming removed 5 bases at V and 0 bases at J, with 10 bases between. Germline CDR1 reads SEHNR; CDR2 reads FQNEAQ (reference sequence). CDR3: CASSQGPNQETQYF. CDR3 DNA: TGTGCCAGCAGCCAGGGACCGAACCAAGAGACCCAGTACTTC.

Only one count was recorded for this clonotype. Since the CDR3 does not end with the conserved phenylalanine or tryptophan, this likely comes from a read error. The rearrangement joins TRBV19 to TRBJ2-2; D might be TRBD1 or TRBD2, each matching 5 bases. The length of the CDR3 is 15 residues. Germline V gives CDR1 LNHDA, CDR2 SQIVND (reference sequence). V was clipped by 3 bases and J by 6 bases, with 14 bases between them. The CDR3: CASSIWGRAAGELFI. The DNA for the CDR3 is TGTGCCAGTAGTATTTGGGGACGGGCGGCCGGGGAGCTGTTTATT.

This clonotype has a handful of counts. The J gene is TRBJ2-2, the V gene TRBV7-2, with no clear D. Trimming cost V 5 bases and J 6 bases, with 10 bases left between them. The CDR3 loop spans 13 amino acids. CDR1 and CDR2 (germline): SGHTA, FQGNSA. CDR3 sequence (DNA): TGTGCCAGCAGCCTAATTTCATCCGGGGAGCTGTTTTTT. This sequence encodes CASSLISSGELFF.

Comments on this clonotype: A much larger clonotype is one base distant, so this may be a read error. The J gene is TRBJ1-2, the V gene TRBV12-3 or TRBV12-4; 7 bases agree with TRBD1. The CDR3 extends over 14 amino acids. CDR3 bases: TGTGCCGGCAGCCCGGGACAGCTGAACTATGGCTACACCTTC. As protein: CAGSPGQLNYGYTF.

In regard to this clonotype: A clone one base away is much larger, so this may be a read error. V and J are TRBV28 and TRBJ2-4, with D possibly being TRBD1 or TRBD2 (5 bases each). The V and J ends lost 5 bases and 12 bases respectively, with 20 bases between them. Looked up from germline, CDR1 is MDHEN and CDR2 is SYDVKM. This CDR3 has 14 amino acids. In nucleotides, the CDR3 is TGTGCCAGCAGTCTTACTCCGGGACCGGACACTCAGTACTTC. This encodes CASSLTPGPDTQYF.